The 18 T cell receptor beta chains in this list originate from one sample, sequenced in a study of blood T cell repertoires in COVID-19. Some clones are missing from TCRdb's copy, which holds only in-frame ones; the method was immunoSEQ multiplex PCR. The sample holds roughly 500,000 clones, 88% seen once. The sample was PBMCs or T cells enriched from blood (not recorded which). These receptors came from a woman aged 55-75 years who had recovered from COVID-19.

The V gene is TRBV10-3, the J gene TRBJ2-1; tentative D call: TRBD1 (5 bases). Germline lookup yields CDR1 ENHRY and CDR2 SYGVKD. This CDR3 has 12 residues. V dropped 3 bases and J dropped 8 bases, with 8 bases sitting between them. CDR3 sequence (DNA): TGTGCCATCAGTGACAGGGCCGATGAGCAGTTCTTC. Amino acids: CAISDRADEQFF.

This chain uses TRBV7-9 with TRBJ1-2; D unresolved. This CDR3 region has 12 residues. Germline CDR1 is SEHNR and CDR2 is FQNEAQ (reference sequence). The germline V and J ends were trimmed by 2 bases and 6 bases, with 7 bases remaining between them. Here the CDR3 DNA reads TGTGCCAGCAGCTTAATCGGGGATGGCTACACCTTC. Amino acid sequence: CASSLIGDGYTF.

This chain uses TRBV5-4 with TRBJ1-1; 8 nucleotides match TRBD1. The germline gives CDR1 SGHNT, CDR2 YYREEE (reference sequence). Unmatched junction bases numbered 13, after V lost 4 bases and J lost 2 bases. CDR3 size: 17 residues. The CDR3 here is CASSGGSGGGRNTEAFF. The CDR3 nucleotides read TGTGCCAGCAGCGGGGGGTCAGGGGGCGGTAGAAACACTGAAGCTTTCTTT.

The V call is TRBV5-4, the J call TRBJ2-7, with a tentative D call TRBD1 (5 bases). The CDR3 contains 12 residues. From germline, CDR1 is SGHNT and CDR2 YYREEE (reference sequence). Trimming shortened V by 1 base and J by 5 bases, and 7 bases separated the two germline ends. The CDR3: CASSLSRDEQYF. CDR3 in DNA: TGTGCCAGCAGCTTGTCCAGGGACGAGCAGTACTTC.

This clone was counted at least ten times. The chain is built from TRBV7-2 and TRBJ2-2, with TRBD2 as a possible D gene (5 bases). V was trimmed by 5 bases and J by 0 bases, leaving 13 bases between them. Looked up from germline, CDR1 is SGHTA and CDR2 is FQGNSA. This CDR3 spans 16 amino acids. The CDR3 sequence: CASSRITGSNTGELFF. In DNA, the CDR3 is TGTGCCAGCAGCCGTATAACGGGATCGAACACCGGGGAGCTGTTTTTT.

This chain links TRBV6-5 with TRBJ1-5, with D possibly TRBD1 on 6 matching bases. The CDR3 runs 15 residues. Trimming removed 9 bases from V and 0 bases from J, with 15 bases in between. Germline CDR1 and CDR2: MNHEY and SVGAGI. In DNA form, the CDR3 reads TGTGCCAGTACAGGGATAGGGTATAGCAATCAGCCCCAGCATTTT. Residues: CASTGIGYSNQPQHF.

This sequence joins TRBV7-2 and TRBJ1-2, with TRBD1 identical over 10 bases. CDR3 length equals 15 residues. V trimming: 2 bases; J trimming: 7 bases; junction bases outside the gene matches: 7. The germline CDR1 and CDR2 sequences are SGHTA and FQGNSA. CDR3 nucleotides: TGTGCCAGCAGCTTACTGGGACAGGGGACTAGTGGCTACACCTTC. Translating gives CASSLLGQGTSGYTF.

The genes are TRBV5-1 and TRBJ2-1, with D perhaps TRBD1 (6 bases). In germline, CDR1 is SGHRS, CDR2 YFSETQ. This CDR3 has 16 residues. V lost 5 bases and J lost 0, with 15 bases in between. DNA for the CDR3: TGCGCCAGCAGTCTTCGACAGGTCAGCTCCTACAATGAGCAGTTCTTC. Its protein is CASSLRQVSSYNEQFF.

The gene calls are TRBV7-2 and TRBJ2-3; 11 nucleotides align to TRBD1. Germline V CDR1 and CDR2: SGHTA, FQGNSA. The CDR3 spans 16 residues. Trimming removed 5 bases from V and 1 base from J; junction bases left unmatched: 5. In nucleotides, the CDR3 is TGTGCCAGCAGCCCGGGGACAGGGGGAGGCACAGATACGCAGTATTTT. This encodes CASSPGTGGGTDTQYF.

J is TRBJ2-3 and V is TRBV27, with D possibly matching TRBD1 (5 bases). V lost 6 bases and J lost 6, with 13 bases in between. The V gene's germline CDR1 is MNHEY and CDR2 SMNVEV (reference sequence). CDR3 size: 13 residues. The CDR3 region is CASSAFWGDTQYF. CDR3 coding DNA: TGTGCCAGCAGCGCTTTTTGGGGCGATACGCAGTATTTT.

CDR3 nucleotides: TGTGCCAGCAGCTTGGCTCCAGGGGGCTACTACACCGGGGAGCTGTTTTTT. Protein product: CASSLAPGGYYTGELFF. The chain uses TRBV5-6 and TRBJ2-2, with TRBD1 matching over 8 bases. The CDR3 is 17 amino acids. Germline assignment: CDR1 SGHDT and CDR2 YYEEEE. Germline trimming cut 0 bases from V and 3 bases from J; bases unmatched to any gene: 7.

This clone showed up just a few times. Other nucleotide sequences in the sample specify the same CDR3. V is TRBV19 and J is TRBJ1-2; 8 nucleotides align to TRBD1. This CDR3 spans 12 amino acids. With V trimmed by 5 bases and J by 5 bases, 1 base remained unmatched. Germline-derived CDR1 and CDR2 are LNHDA and SQIVND (reference sequence). The CDR3 sequence: CASSRQGYGYTF. The CDR3 bases are TGTGCCAGTAGTCGACAGGGGTATGGCTACACCTTC.

The chain is built from TRBV7-8 and TRBJ2-3, with D maybe TRBD2 (6 bases). There are 14 residues in the CDR3. Germline CDR1 and CDR2: SGHVS and FQNEAQ. V dropped 5 bases and J dropped 2 bases, with 11 bases sitting between them. The chain's CDR3 is CASSAGLYTDTQYF. CDR3 nucleotides: TGTGCCAGCAGCGCGGGACTCTACACAGATACGCAGTATTTT.

The CDR3 DNA sequence: TGTGCCAGCAGTTTAGGGGGGGGGCTTACAGATACGCAGTATTTT. Translation: CASSLGGGLTDTQYF. The rearrangement links TRBV28 to TRBJ2-3, with D perhaps matching TRBD2 (7 bases). V gave up 2 bases and J gave up 3 bases, with 12 bases separating them. The CDR3 runs 15 residues. Germline V gene sequence: CDR1 MDHEN, CDR2 SYDVKM.

The chain is built from TRBV4-1 and TRBJ2-3; 10 positions match TRBD2. Germline CDR1 and CDR2: MGHRA and YSYEKL. The CDR3 is 17 amino acids. V shed 1 base and J 1 base; nucleotides not matched to a gene: 5. This CDR3 reads CASSQVQRGGGTDTQYF. The CDR3 DNA reads as TGCGCCAGCAGCCAAGTACAGCGGGGGGGCGGCACAGATACGCAGTATTTT.

The CDR3 is CASSLEVGYTEAFF. CDR3 DNA sequence: TGTGCCAGCAGCTTGGAAGTCGGTTACACTGAAGCTTTCTTT. The rearrangement joins TRBV5-8 to TRBJ1-1; no firm D call. Between the trimmed V and J ends, which lost 0 bases and 3 bases, there was a span of 9 bases. This CDR3 is built from 14 residues. From germline, CDR1 is SGHTS and CDR2 YDEGEE. Together with reference TRBV5-8 and TRBJ1-1, the CDR3 gives the full variable domain: EAGVTQSPTHLIKTRGQQATLRCSPISGHTSVYWYQQALGLGLQFLLWYDEGEERNRGNFPPRFSGRQFPNYSSELNVNALELEDSALYLCASSLEVGYTEAFFGQGTRLTVV.

V and J are TRBV28 and TRBJ2-7; D is uncertain. From germline, CDR1 is MDHEN and CDR2 SYDVKM. This CDR3 region has 13 residues. V dropped 5 bases and J dropped 5 bases, with 13 bases sitting between them. CDR3: CASSPPVANEQYV. CDR3 nucleotide sequence: TGTGCCAGCAGTCCCCCGGTAGCTAACGAGCAGTACGTC.

Regarding this clone: Germline is not matched at one junction end, which may reflect a read error. The V call is TRBV24-1, the J call TRBJ1-6, with TRBD1 matching 7 bases. CDR3 length: 14 amino acids. The germline V gene has CDR1 KGHDR and CDR2 SFDVKD. Here the CDR3 reads CATSEGGHNSPLHF. Here the CDR3 DNA reads TGTGCCACAAGTGAAGGGGGCCATAATTCACCCCTCCACTTT.